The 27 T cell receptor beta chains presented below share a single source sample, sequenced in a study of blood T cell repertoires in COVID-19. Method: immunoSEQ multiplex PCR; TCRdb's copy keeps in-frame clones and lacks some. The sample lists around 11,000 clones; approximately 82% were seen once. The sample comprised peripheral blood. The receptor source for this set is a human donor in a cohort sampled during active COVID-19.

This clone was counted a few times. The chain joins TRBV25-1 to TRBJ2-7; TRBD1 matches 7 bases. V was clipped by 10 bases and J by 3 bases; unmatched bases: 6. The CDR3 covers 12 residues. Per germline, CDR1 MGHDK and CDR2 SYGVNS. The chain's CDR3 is CATGRGFYEQYF. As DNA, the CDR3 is TGTGCCACCGGCAGGGGGTTCTACGAGCAGTACTTC.

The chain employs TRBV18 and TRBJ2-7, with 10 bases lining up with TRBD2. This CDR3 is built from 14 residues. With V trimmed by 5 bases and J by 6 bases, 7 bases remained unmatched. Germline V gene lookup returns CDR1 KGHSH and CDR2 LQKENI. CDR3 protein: CASSVAGGRGEQYF. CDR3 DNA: TGTGCCAGCTCAGTAGCGGGAGGCAGGGGCGAGCAGTACTTC.

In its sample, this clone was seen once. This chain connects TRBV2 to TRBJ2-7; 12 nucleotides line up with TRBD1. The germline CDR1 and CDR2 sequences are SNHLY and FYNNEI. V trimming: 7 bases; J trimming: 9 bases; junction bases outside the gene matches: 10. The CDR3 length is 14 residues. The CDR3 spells CASNTGTGGARQYF. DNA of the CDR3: TGTGCCAGCAATACCGGGACAGGGGGCGCGCGGCAGTACTTC.

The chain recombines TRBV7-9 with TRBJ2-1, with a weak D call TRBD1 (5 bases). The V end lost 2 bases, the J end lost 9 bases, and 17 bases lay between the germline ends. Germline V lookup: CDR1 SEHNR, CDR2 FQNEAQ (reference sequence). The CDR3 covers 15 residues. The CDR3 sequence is CASSLQGVFGSEQFF. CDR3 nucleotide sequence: TGTGCCAGCAGCTTACAGGGTGTCTTCGGTAGTGAGCAGTTCTTC.

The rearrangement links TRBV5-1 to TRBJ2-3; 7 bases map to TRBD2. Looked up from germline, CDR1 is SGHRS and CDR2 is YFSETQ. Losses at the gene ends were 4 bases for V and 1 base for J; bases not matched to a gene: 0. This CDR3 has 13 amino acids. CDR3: CASSLAGTDTQYF. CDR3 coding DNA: TGCGCCAGCAGCCTAGCGGGCACAGATACGCAGTATTTT.

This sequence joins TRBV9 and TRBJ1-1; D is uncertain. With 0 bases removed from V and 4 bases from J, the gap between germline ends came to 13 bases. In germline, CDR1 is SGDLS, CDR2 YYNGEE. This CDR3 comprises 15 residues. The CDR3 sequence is CASSVDLVESTEAFF. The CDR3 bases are TGTGCCAGCAGCGTAGATCTTGTTGAGAGCACTGAAGCTTTCTTT.

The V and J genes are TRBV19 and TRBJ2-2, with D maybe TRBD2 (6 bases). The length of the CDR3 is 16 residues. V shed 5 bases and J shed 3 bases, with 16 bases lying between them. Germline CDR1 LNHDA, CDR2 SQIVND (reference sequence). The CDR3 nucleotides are TGTGCCAGTAGTTCCCCCGCGGGGACCGACACCGGGGAGCTGTTTTTT. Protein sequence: CASSSPAGTDTGELFF.

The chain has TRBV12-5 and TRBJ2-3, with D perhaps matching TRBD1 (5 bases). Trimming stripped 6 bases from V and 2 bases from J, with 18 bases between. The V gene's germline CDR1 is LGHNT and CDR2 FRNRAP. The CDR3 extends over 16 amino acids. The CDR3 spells CASGPPGHTNTDTQYF. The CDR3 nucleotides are TGTGCTAGTGGCCCCCCCGGACACACAAACACAGATACGCAGTATTTT. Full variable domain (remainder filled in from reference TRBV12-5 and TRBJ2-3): DARVTQTPRHKVTEMGQEVTMRCQPILGHNTVFWYRQTMMQGLELLAYFRNRAPLDDSGMPKDRFSAEMPDATLATLKIQPSEPRDSAVYFCASGPPGHTNTDTQYFGPGTRLTVL.

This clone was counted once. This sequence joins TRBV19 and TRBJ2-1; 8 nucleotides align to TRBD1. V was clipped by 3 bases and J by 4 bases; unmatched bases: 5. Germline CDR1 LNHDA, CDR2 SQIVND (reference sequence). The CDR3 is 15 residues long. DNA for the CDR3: TGTGCCAGTAGTATTATCGGGACAGGTTACAATGAGCAGTTCTTC. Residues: CASSIIGTGYNEQFF.

Here the CDR3 DNA reads TGTGCCAGCAGTTACGTGACAGGGGTTGGGAATAGCAATCAGCCCCAGCATTTT. This codes for CASSYVTGVGNSNQPQHF. This chain joins TRBV6-2 or TRBV6-3 and TRBJ1-5, with TRBD1 matching 8 bases. J gave up 0 bases and V 2 bases, and 9 bases lay outside the gene matches. Germline CDR1 is MNHEY and CDR2 is SVGEGT. CDR3 length: 18 amino acids.

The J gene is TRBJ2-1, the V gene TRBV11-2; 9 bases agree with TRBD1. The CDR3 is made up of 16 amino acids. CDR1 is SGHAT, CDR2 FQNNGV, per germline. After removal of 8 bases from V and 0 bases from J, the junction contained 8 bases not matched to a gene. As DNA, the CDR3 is TGTGCCAGCCCCCGGCCGGGACAGGGCTCCTACAATGAGCAGTTCTTC. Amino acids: CASPRPGQGSYNEQFF.

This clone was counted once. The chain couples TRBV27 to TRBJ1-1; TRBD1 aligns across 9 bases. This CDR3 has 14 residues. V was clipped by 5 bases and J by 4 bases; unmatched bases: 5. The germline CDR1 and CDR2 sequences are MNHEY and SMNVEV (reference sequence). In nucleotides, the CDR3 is TGTGCCAGCAGTCTGACAGGGGGGGTCACTGAAGCTTTCTTT. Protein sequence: CASSLTGGVTEAFF.

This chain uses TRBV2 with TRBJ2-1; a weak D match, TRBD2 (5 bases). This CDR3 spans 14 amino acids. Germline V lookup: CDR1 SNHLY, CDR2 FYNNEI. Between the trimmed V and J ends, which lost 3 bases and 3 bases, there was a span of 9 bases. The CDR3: CASSDQRSYNEQFF. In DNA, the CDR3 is TGTGCCAGCAGTGACCAGCGGAGCTACAATGAGCAGTTCTTC.

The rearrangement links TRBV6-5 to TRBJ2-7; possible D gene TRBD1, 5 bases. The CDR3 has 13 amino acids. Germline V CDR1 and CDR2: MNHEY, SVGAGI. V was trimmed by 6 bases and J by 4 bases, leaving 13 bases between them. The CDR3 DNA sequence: TGTGCCAGCAGCAAGGGGCCGTCGTACGAGCAGTACTTC. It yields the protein CASSKGPSYEQYF.

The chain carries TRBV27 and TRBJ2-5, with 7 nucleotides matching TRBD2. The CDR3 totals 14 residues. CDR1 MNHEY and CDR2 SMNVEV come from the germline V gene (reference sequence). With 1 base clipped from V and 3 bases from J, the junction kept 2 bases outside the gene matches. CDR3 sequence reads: CASSLFAGEETQYF. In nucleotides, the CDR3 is TGTGCCAGCAGTTTATTTGCGGGAGAAGAGACCCAGTACTTC.

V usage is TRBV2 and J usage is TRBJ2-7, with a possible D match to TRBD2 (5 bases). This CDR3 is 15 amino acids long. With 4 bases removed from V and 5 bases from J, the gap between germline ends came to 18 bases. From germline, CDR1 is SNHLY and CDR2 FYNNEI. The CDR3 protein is CASSAESGPHHEQYF. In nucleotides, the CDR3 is TGTGCCAGCAGTGCCGAGAGCGGCCCCCATCACGAGCAGTACTTC. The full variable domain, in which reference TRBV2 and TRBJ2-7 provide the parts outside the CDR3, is EPEVTQTPSHQVTQMGQEVILRCVPISNHLYFYWYRQILGQKVEFLVSFYNNEISEKSEIFDDQFSVERPDGSNFTLKIRSTKLEDSAMYFCASSAESGPHHEQYFGPGTRLTVT.

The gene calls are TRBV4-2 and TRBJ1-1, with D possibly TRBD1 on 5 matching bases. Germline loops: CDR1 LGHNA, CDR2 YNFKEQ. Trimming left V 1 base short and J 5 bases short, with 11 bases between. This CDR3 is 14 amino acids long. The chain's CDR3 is CASSQGQEGTEAFF. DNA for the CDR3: TGTGCCAGCAGCCAAGGGCAGGAGGGGACTGAAGCTTTCTTT.

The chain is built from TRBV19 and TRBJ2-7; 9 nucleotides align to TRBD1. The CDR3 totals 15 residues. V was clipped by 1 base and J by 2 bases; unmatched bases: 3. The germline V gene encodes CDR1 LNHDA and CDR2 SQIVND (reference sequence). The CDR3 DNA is TGTGCCAGTAGTATAGCGGGACAGGGAACCTACGAGCAGTACTTC. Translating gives CASSIAGQGTYEQYF.

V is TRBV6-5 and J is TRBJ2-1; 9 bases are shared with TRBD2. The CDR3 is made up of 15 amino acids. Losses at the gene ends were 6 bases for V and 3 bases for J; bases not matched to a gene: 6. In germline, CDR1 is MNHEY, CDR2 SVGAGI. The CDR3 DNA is TGTGCCAGCAGCCCCGGGACTAGCTACTACAATGAGCAGTTCTTC. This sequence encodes CASSPGTSYYNEQFF.

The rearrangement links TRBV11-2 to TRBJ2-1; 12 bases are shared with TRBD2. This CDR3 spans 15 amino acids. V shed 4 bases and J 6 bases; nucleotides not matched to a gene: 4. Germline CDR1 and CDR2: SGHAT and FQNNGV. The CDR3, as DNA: TGTGCCAGCAGCTCACGACTAGCGGGAGTCAATGAGCAGTTCTTC. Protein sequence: CASSSRLAGVNEQFF.

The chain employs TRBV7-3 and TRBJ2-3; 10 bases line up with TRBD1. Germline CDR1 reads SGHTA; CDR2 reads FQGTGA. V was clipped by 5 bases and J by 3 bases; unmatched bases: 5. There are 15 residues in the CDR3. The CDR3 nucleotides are TGTGCCAGCAGCCGGGACAGGGGAAAGACAGATACGCAGTATTTT. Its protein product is CASSRDRGKTDTQYF.

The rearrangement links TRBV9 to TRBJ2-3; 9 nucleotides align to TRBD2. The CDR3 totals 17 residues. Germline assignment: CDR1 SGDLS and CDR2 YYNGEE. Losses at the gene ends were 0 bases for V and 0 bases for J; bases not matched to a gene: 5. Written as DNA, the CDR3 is TGTGCCAGCAGCGTAGATACGCGGGAGGGGAGCACAGATACGCAGTATTTT. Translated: CASSVDTREGSTDTQYF.

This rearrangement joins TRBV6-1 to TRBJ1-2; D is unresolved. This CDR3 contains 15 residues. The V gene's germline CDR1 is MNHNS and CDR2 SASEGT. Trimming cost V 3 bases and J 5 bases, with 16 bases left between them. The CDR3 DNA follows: TGTGCCAGCAGTGAGGGTCCAGACCCTAGGTATGGCTACACCTTC. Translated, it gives CASSEGPDPRYGYTF.

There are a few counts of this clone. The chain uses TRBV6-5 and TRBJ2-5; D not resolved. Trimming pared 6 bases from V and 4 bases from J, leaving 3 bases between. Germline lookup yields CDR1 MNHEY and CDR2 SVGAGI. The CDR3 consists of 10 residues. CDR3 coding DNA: TGTGCCAGCAGGCGAGAGACCCAGTACTTC. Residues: CASRRETQYF.

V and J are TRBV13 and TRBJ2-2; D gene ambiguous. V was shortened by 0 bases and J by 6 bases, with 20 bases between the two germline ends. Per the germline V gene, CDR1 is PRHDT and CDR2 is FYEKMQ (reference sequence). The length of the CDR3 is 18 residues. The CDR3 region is CASSLGSRKDSLAGELFF. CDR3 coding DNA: TGTGCCAGCAGCTTAGGAAGCCGGAAAGACTCCCTCGCCGGGGAGCTGTTTTTT.

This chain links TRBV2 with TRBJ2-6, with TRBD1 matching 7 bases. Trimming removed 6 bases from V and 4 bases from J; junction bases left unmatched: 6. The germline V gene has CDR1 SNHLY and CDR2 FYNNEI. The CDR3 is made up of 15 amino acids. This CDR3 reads CASSETGNGANVLTF. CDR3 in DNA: TGTGCCAGCAGCGAGACAGGGAACGGGGCCAACGTCCTGACTTTC.

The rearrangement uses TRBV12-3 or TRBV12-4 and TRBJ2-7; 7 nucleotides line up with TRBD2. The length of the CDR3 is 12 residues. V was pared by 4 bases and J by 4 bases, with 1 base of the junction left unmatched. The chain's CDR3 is CASSSGGYEQYF. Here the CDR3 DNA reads TGTGCCAGCAGTTCCGGGGGGTACGAGCAGTACTTC.